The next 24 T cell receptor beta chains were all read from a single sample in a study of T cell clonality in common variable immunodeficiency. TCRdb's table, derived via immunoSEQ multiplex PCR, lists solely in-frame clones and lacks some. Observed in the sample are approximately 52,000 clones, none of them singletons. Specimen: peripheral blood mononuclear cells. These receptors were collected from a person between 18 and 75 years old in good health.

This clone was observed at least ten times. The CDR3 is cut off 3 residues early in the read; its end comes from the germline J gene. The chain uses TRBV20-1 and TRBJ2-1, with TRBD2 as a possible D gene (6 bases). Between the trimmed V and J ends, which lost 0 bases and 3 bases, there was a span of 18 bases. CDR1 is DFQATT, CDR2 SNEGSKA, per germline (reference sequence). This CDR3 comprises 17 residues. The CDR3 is CSARDPFLADHYNEQFF. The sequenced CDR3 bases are TGCAGTGCTAGAGATCCCTTCTTAGCGGACCACTACAATGAG.

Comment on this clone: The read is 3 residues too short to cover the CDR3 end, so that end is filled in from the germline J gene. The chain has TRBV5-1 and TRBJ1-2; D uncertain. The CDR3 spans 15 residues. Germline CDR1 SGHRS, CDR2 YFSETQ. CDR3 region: CASSWTSGNTYDYTF. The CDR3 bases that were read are TGCGCCAGCAGCTGGACTAGCGGGAACACATACGAC.

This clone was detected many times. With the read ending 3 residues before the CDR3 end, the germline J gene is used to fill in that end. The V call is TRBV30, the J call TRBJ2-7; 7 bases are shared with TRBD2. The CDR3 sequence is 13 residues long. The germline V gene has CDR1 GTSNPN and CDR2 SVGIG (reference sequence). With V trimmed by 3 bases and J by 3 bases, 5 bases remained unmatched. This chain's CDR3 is CAWSGLAVYEQYF. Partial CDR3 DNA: TGTGCCTGGAGCGGGCTAGCGGTCTACGAG. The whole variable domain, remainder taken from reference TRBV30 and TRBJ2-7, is SQTIHQWPATLVQPVGSPLSLECTVEGTSNPNLYWYRQAAGRGLQLLFYSVGIGQISSEVPQNLSASRPQDRQFILSSKKLLLSDSGFYLCAWSGLAVYEQYFGPGTRLTVT.

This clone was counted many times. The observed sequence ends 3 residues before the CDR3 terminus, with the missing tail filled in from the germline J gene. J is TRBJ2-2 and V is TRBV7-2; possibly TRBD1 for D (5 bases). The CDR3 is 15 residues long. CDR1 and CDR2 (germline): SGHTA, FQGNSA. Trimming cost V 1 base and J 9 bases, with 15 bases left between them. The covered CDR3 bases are TGTGCCAGCAGCTTAGGTGGGCCTGGGGCCCGGGAG. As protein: CASSLGGPGARE. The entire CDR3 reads CASSLGGPGARELFF.

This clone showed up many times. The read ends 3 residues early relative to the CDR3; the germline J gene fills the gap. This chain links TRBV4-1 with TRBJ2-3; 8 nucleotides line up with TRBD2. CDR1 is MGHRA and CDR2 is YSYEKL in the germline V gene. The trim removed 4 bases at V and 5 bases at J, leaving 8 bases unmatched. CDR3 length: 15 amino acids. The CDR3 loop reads CASSRTGLGRDTQYF. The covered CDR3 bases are TGCGCCAGCAGCCGTACGGGACTAGGAAGAGATACG.

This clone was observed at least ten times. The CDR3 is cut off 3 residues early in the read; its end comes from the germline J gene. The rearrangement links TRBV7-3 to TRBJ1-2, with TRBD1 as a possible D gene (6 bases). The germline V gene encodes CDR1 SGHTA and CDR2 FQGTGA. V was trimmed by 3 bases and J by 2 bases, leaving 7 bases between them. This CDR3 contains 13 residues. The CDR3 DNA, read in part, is TGTGCCAGCAGCTTCGGACAGAACTATGGC. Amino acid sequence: CASSFGQNYG. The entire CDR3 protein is CASSFGQNYGYTF. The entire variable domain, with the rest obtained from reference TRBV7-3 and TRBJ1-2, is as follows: GAGVSQTPSNKVTEKGKYVELRCDPISGHTALYWYRQSLGQGPEFLIYFQGTGAADDSGLPNDRFFAVRPEGSVSTLKIQRTERGDSAVYLCASSFGQNYGYTFGSGTRLTVV.

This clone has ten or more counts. The CDR3 loop reads CATKGGGYQETQYF. The part of the CDR3 DNA that was read is TGTGCCACCAAAGGCGGGGGGTACCAAGAGACC. The V and J genes are TRBV15 and TRBJ2-5; TRBD2 aligns across 8 bases. The read ends 3 residues before the CDR3 terminus; that terminus is restored from the germline J gene. After removal of 7 bases from V and 0 bases from J, the junction contained 4 bases not matched to a gene. The V gene's germline CDR1 is LNHNV and CDR2 YYDKDF (reference sequence). The CDR3 has 14 amino acids.

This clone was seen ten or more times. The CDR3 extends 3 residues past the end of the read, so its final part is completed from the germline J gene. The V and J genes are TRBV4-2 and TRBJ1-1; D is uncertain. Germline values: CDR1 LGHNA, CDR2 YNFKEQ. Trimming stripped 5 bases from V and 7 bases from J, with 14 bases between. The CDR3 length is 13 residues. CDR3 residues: CASSSPPMSEAFF. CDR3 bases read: TGTGCCAGCAGCTCCCCCCCTATGAGTGAA.

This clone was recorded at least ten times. Here the CDR3 reads CAWSFGRDSYEQYF. Partial CDR3 DNA: TGTGCCTGGAGTTTTGGGCGTGACTCCTACGAG. J is TRBJ2-7 and V is TRBV30, with no clear D. Coverage ceases 3 residues before the CDR3 finishes, and the germline J gene fills in the end. Germline assignment: CDR1 GTSNPN and CDR2 SVGIG (reference sequence). V was pared by 2 bases and J by 0 bases, with 11 bases between. This CDR3 contains 14 residues.

CDR3 loop: CAWSVSLDNYGQYF. The covered CDR3 bases are TGTGCCTGGAGTGTATCTTTGGACAACTATGGT. The chain uses TRBV30 and TRBJ2-4, with D possibly TRBD1 on 5 matching bases. Read sequence stops 3 residues before the CDR3 end, and the germline J gene provides the missing end. Germline lookup yields CDR1 GTSNPN and CDR2 SVGIG (reference sequence). The CDR3 length is 14 residues.

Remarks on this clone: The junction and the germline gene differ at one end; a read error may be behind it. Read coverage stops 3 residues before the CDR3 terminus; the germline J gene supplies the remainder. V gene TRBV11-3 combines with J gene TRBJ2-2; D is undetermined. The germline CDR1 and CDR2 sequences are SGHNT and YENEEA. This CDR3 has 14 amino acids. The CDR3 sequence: CASSFGSNAGELFF. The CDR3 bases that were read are TGTGCCAGCAGCTTCGGTTCGAACGCCGGGGAG.

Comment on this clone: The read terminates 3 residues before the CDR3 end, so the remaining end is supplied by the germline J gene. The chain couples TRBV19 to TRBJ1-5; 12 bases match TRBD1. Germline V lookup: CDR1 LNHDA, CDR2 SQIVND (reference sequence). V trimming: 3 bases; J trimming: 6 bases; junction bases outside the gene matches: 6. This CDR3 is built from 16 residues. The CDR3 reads CASSIRGTGGGQPQHF. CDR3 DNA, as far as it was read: TGTGCCAGTAGTATTCGGGGGACAGGGGGCGGTCAGCCC.

The CDR3 bases that were read are TGTGCCAGCAGCCCAGGGACTAGCGGGACCAATGAC. It is translated as CASSPGTSGTND. The whole CDR3 is CASSPGTSGTNDYTF. This chain uses TRBV7-9 with TRBJ1-2; D may be TRBD1 (5 bases). The CDR3 end lies 3 residues beyond the end of the read and is filled in from the germline J gene. From germline, CDR1 is SEHNR and CDR2 FQNEAQ (reference sequence). The CDR3 has 15 residues.

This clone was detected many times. CDR3 sequence reads: CASSLSGREKTQYF. CDR3 DNA (partial): TGCGCCAGCAGCCTCAGCGGGAGGGAAAAGACC. The chain is built from TRBV5-1 and TRBJ2-5; 10 bases map to TRBD2. The CDR3 is cut off 3 residues early in the read; its end comes from the germline J gene. Germline V gene lookup returns CDR1 SGHRS and CDR2 YFSETQ. The CDR3 has 14 residues. V gave up 4 bases and J gave up 6 bases; unmatched junction bases: 6.

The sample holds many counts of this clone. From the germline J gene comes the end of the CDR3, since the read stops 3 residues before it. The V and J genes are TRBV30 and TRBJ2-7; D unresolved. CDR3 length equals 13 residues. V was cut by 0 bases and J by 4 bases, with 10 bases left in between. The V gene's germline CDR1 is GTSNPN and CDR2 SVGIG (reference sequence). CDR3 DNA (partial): TGTGCCTGGAGTGTTGGCTTGCCGTACGAG. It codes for CAWSVGLPYE. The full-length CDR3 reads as CAWSVGLPYEQYF.

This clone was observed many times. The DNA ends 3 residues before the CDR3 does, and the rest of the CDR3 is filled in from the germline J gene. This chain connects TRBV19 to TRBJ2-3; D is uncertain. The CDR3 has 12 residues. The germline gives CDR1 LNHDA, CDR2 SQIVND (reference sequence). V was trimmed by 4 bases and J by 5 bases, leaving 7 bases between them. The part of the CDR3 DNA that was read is TGTGCCAGTAGTAGTGGCGGAGATACG. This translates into CASSSGGDT. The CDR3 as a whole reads CASSSGGDTQYF.

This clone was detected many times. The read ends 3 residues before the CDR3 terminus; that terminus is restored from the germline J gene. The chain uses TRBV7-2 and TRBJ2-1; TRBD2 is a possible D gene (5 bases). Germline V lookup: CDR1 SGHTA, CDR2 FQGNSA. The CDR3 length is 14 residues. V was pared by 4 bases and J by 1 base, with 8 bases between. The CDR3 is CASSSDSSYNEQFF. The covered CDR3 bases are TGTGCCAGCAGCTCGGACTCGTCCTACAATGAG.

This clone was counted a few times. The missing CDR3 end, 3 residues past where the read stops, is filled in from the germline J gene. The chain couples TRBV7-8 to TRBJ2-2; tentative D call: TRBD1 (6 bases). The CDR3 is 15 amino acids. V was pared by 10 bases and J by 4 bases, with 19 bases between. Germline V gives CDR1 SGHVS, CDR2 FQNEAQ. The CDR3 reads CAIKNRDIGTGELFF. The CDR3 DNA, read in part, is TGTGCCATCAAAAACAGGGATATTGGCACCGGGGAG.

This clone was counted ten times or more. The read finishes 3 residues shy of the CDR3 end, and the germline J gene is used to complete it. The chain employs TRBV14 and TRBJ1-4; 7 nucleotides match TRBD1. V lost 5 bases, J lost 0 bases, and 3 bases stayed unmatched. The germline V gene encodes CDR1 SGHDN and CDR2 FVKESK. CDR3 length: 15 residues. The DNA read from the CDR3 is TGTGCCAGCAGCTCGACAGGGACAACTAATGAAAAA. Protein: CASSSTGTTNEK. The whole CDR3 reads CASSSTGTTNEKLFF.

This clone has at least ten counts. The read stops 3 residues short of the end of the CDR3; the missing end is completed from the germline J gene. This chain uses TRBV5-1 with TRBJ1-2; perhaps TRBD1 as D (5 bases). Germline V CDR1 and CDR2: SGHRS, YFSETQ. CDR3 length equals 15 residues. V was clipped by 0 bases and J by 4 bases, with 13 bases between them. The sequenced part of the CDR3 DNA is TGCGCCAGCAGCTTGGCTGAAAGGGGCGGCTATGGC. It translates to CASSLAERGGYG. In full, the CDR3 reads CASSLAERGGYGYTF.

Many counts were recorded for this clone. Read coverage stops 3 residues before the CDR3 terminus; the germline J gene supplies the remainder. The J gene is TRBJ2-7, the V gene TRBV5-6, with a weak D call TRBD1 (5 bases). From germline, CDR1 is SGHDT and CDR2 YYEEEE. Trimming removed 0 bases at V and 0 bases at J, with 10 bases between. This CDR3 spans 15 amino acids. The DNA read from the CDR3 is TGTGCCAGCAGCTTGGCTAGGACAAACTCCTACGAG. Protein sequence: CASSLARTNSYE. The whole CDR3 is CASSLARTNSYEQYF.

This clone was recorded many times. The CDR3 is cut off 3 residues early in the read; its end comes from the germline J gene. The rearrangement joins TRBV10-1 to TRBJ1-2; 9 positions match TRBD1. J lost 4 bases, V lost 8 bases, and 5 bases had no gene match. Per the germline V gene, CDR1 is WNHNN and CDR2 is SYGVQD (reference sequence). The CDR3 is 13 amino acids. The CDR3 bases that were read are TGCGCCAGCCCAGGGACAGGGTCCTATGGC. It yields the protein CASPGTGSYG. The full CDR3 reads CASPGTGSYGYTF.

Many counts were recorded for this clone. CDR3 DNA (partial): TGTGCCAGCTCACCAAACCACCGGGGGGGTAGCGAA. Protein: CASSPNHRGGSE. The whole CDR3 region reads CASSPNHRGGSEAFF. The J gene is TRBJ1-1, the V gene TRBV18, with D perhaps matching TRBD1 (5 bases). The sequence runs out 3 residues before the end of the CDR3; the remainder is reconstructed from the germline J gene. The CDR3 contains 15 residues. Germline values: CDR1 KGHSH, CDR2 LQKENI.

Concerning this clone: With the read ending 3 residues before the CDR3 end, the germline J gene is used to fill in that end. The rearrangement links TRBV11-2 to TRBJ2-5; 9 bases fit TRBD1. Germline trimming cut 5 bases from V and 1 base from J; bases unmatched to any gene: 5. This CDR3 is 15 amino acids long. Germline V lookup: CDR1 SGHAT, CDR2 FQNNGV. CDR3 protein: CASSPLTGGQETQYF. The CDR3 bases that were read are TGTGCCAGCAGCCCACTGACAGGGGGCCAAGAGACC.